The clone carrying this T cell receptor beta chain was detected only a few times. Its antigen is as yet unknown. These data originate in a study of post-analysis software for immune sequencing data. The TCR beta cDNA libraries contained unique molecular identifiers. TCRdb re-derived calls from the PCR reads in MiXCR, one entry per CDR3 protein. The data hold more than 450,000 distinct CDR3 sequences, with about 40% observed a single time. Study-wide results and caveats: Patients used about five TRBV segments, including TRBV5-6, TRBV5-1 and TRBV20-1, more often than controls. Normalized Chao1 diversity was significantly lower in multiple sclerosis patients than in controls.

The germline V gene has CDR1 ENHRY and CDR2 SYGVKD. V trimming: 3 bases; J trimming: 1 base; junction bases outside the gene matches: 7. This CDR3 is built from 16 residues. The chain carries TRBV10-3 and TRBJ2-7; 9 bases map to TRBD1. What was sequenced was blood. This receptor was obtained from a girl between 5 and 17 years old with multiple sclerosis. This CDR3 reads CAISELGGQGSYEQYF. In DNA, the CDR3 is TGTGCCATCAGTGAACTGGGGGGACAGGGTTCCTACGAGCAGTACTTC.